This record looks at one T cell receptor beta chain sequence and its context. Its matching antigen is unknown. The length of the CDR3 is 16 residues. Per the germline V gene, CDR1 is MNHNY and CDR2 is SVGAGI (reference sequence). V lost 3 bases and J lost 6; bases outside the gene matches: 8. Using immunoSEQ multiplex PCR, the repertoire was profiled, and TCRdb retains in-frame clones only, with some absent. The table records around 68,000 clones, roughly 87% of them present only once. This sample was included in a study of OX40 agonist ivuxolimab in advanced cancers. Study-wide findings and caveats: Low clonal expansion, among the lowest seen, marked partial responders at 0.1-3.0 mg/kg. There were, on average, more expanded clones in CD8+ T cells than in CD4+.

The chain employs TRBV6-6 and TRBJ2-5, with 12 bases matching TRBD2. The clonotype comes from an adult with an advanced solid tumor such as melanoma, head and neck, liver or kidney cancer. The input for sequencing was CD4+ or CD8+ T cells sorted from blood, taken in a trial of the OX40 agonist ivuxolimab. The CDR3 protein is CASSYRTSGDSKTQYF. The CDR3 DNA follows: TGTGCCAGCAGTTATCGGACTAGCGGGGATTCTAAGACCCAGTACTTC.